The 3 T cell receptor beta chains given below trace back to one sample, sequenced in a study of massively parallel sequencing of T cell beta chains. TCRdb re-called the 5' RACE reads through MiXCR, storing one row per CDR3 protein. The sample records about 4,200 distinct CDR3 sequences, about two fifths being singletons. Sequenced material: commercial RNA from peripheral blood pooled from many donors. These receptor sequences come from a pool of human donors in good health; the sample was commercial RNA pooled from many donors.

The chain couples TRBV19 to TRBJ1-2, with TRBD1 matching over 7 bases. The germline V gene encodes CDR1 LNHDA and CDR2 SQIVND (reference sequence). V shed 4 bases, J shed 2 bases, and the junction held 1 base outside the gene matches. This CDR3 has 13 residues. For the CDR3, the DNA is TGTGCCAGTAGTACGGGACAGAACTATGGCTACACCTTC. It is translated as CASSTGQNYGYTF.

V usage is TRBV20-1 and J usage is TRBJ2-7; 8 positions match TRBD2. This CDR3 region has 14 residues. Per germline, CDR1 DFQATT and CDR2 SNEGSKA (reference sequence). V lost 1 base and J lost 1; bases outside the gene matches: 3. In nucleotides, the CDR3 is TGCAGTGCTAGAGGGAAGCGGGGGTCCTACGAGCAGTACTTC. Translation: CSARGKRGSYEQYF.

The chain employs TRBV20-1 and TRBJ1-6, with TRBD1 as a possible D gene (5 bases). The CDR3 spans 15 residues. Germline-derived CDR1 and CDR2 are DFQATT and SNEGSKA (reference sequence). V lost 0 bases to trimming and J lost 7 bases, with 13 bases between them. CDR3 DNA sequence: TGCAGTGCTAGAGATTCAGGGCGGGAGAATTCACCCCTCCACTTT. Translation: CSARDSGRENSPLHF.